The 9 T cell receptor beta chains below come from one sample, sequenced in a study of cytomegalovirus exposure and HLA in healthy donors. PCR was performed using 60 Vbeta and 13 Jbeta primers. Some clones are missing from TCRdb's copy, which holds only in-frame ones; the method was immunoSEQ multiplex PCR. The sample lists about 120,000 clones; around 84% were seen once. The sample was PBMCs. These TCRs come from a man aged 30-40 years in good health and CMV-seropositive.

The sample holds a few counts of this clone. The chain combines TRBV28 with TRBJ2-7; 11 bases fit TRBD2. The V gene end was trimmed by 6 bases and the J gene end by 2 bases; junction bases not matched to a gene: 3. The CDR3 is 14 residues long. Germline CDR1 MDHEN, CDR2 SYDVKM. CDR3 loop: CASRLAGEPYEQYF. The CDR3, as DNA: TGTGCCAGCAGACTAGCGGGGGAACCCTACGAGCAGTACTTC.

The J gene is TRBJ2-2, the V gene TRBV2, with 9 positions matching TRBD1. The CDR3 is 14 amino acids. Losses at the gene ends were 4 bases for V and 7 bases for J; bases not matched to a gene: 4. In germline, CDR1 is SNHLY, CDR2 FYNNEI. Here the CDR3 reads CASSVGQGFGELFF. The DNA of the CDR3 is TGTGCCAGCAGTGTAGGACAGGGGTTCGGGGAGCTGTTTTTT.

The gene calls are TRBV5-6 and TRBJ1-2; possibly TRBD1 for D (5 bases). Trimming removed 2 bases at V and 7 bases at J, with 15 bases between. Germline CDR1 reads SGHDT; CDR2 reads YYEEEE. CDR3 length: 14 amino acids. The CDR3: CASSFAGFQRGYTF. CDR3 DNA: TGTGCCAGCAGCTTTGCAGGGTTTCAACGTGGCTACACCTTC.

The gene calls are TRBV23-1 and TRBJ2-1; 15 nucleotides align to TRBD2. TRBV23-1 is marked as an open reading frame, function uncertain. The CDR3 covers 18 residues. V lost 3 bases, J lost 4 bases, and 7 bases stayed unmatched. The CDR3 here is CASSQKRTSGGEYNEQFF. DNA for the CDR3: TGCGCCAGCAGTCAGAAGAGGACTAGCGGGGGGGAGTACAATGAGCAGTTCTTC.

This clone was detected only a few times. The gene calls are TRBV9 and TRBJ2-1, with a possible D match to TRBD2 (5 bases). The germline V and J ends were trimmed by 0 bases and 1 base, with 11 bases remaining between them. The CDR3 is made up of 16 amino acids. CDR1 is SGDLS, CDR2 YYNGEE, per germline. As DNA, the CDR3 is TGTGCCAGCAGCGTAGGAGGAGGAGCGTCCTACAATGAGCAGTTCTTC. Its protein is CASSVGGGASYNEQFF.

On this clone itself: This same CDR3 is encoded by further DNA sequences in the sample. This chain uses TRBV28 with TRBJ2-5; 8 bases agree with TRBD1. This CDR3 is built from 13 residues. Trimming at V came to 8 bases and at J to 2 bases, leaving 4 bases not matched to a gene. Per germline, CDR1 MDHEN and CDR2 SYDVKM. This chain's CDR3 is CASVRQGQETQYF. The CDR3 coding sequence is TGTGCCAGCGTACGACAGGGGCAAGAGACCCAGTACTTC.

The genes are TRBV2 and TRBJ2-1, with unresolved D. Germline loops: CDR1 SNHLY, CDR2 FYNNEI. Deletions cut 7 bases from V and 2 bases from J, with 12 bases between. This CDR3 is 14 amino acids long. The CDR3 region has the DNA TGTGCCAGCAATGGAGTTCAGACCTACAATGAGCAGTTCTTC. Protein sequence: CASNGVQTYNEQFF.

This rearrangement joins TRBV9 to TRBJ2-4; a weak D match, TRBD2 (5 bases). The CDR3 is made up of 13 amino acids. CDR1 and CDR2 (germline): SGDLS, YYNGEE. Trimming removed 3 bases from V and 8 bases from J, with 12 bases in between. The CDR3 here is CASSGASRDIQYF. Written as DNA, the CDR3 is TGTGCCAGCAGCGGGGCTTCGAGGGACATTCAGTACTTC.

This clone was detected once. The chain joins TRBV4-1 to TRBJ2-3, with D maybe TRBD1 (5 bases). Looked up from germline, CDR1 is MGHRA and CDR2 is YSYEKL. V lost 1 base to trimming and J lost 2 bases, with 10 bases between them. The CDR3 length is 15 residues. CDR3 protein: CASSQVQGNTDTQYF. The DNA of the CDR3 is TGCGCCAGCAGCCAAGTTCAGGGAAACACAGATACGCAGTATTTT.